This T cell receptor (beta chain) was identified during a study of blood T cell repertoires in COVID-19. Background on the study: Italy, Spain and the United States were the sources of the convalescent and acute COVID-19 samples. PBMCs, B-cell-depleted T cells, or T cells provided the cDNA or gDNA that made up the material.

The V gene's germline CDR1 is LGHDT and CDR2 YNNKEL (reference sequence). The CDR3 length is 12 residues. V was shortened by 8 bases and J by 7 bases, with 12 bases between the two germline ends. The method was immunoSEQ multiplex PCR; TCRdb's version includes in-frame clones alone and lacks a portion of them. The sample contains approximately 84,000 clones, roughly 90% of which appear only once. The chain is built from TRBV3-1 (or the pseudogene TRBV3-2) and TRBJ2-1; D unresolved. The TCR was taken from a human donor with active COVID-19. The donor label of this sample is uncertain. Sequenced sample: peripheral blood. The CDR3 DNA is TGTGCCAGCTCGACTCGTTCGAATGAGCAGTTCTTC. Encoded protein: CASSTRSNEQFF.